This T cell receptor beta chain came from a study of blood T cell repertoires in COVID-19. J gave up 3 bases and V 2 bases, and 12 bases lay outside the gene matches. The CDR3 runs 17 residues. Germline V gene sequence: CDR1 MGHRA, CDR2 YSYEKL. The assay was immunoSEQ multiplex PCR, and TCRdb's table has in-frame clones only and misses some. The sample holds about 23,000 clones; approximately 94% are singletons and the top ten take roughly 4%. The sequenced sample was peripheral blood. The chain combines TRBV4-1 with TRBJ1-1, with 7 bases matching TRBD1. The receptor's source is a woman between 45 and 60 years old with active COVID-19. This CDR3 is CASSQPGTETSDTEAFF. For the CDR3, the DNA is TGCGCCAGCAGCCAACCTGGGACAGAGACTAGTGACACTGAAGCTTTCTTT.